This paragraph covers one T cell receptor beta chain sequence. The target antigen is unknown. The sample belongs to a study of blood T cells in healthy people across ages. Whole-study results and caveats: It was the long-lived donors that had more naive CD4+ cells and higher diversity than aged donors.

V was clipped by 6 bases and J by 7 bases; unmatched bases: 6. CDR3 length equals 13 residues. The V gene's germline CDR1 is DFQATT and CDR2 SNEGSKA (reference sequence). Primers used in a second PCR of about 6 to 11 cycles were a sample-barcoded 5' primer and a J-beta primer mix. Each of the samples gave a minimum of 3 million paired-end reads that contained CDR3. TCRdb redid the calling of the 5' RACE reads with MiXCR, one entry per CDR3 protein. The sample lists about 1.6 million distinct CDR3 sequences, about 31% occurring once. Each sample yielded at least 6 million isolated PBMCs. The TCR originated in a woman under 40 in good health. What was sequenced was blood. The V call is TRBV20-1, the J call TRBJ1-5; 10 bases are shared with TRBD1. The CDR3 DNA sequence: TGCAGTGCCAGCGACAGGGGGCCACAGCCCCAGCATTTT. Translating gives CSASDRGPQPQHF.